One sample yielded the 8 T cell receptor beta chains listed below, sequenced in a study of cytomegalovirus exposure and HLA in healthy donors (TCRdb year 2017). Libraries were constructed by the immunoSEQ multiplex PCR assay. For the multiplex PCR, a mixture combining 60 forward primers for TCR Vbeta segments and 13 reverse primers for TCR Jbeta segments was used. TCRdb's version of the immuneACCESS table is confined to in-frame rearrangements and falls short of the full clone set. An unresolved V gene accounts for under half of the shortfall where checked; the remainder is of unknown origin. A total of fewer than 200,000 clones appear in this sample, 75% to 90% of them only once. The ten largest clones take up under 6% of the sample. The sequenced material came from PBMCs. Receptor source: a man younger than 45 in good health and CMV-seronegative.

In its sample, this clone was seen a few times. The rearrangement joins TRBV5-6 to TRBJ2-7; TRBD2 might be the D (5 bases). This CDR3 is 12 amino acids long. V dropped 3 bases and J dropped 7 bases, with 11 bases sitting between them. CDR1 and CDR2 (germline): SGHDT, YYEEEE. The CDR3 protein is CASSSTSGEQYF. In nucleotides, the CDR3 is TGTGCCAGCAGCTCCACGTCGGGGGAGCAGTACTTC.

This chain joins TRBV9 and TRBJ1-3; D is unresolved. Germline V gives CDR1 SGDLS, CDR2 YYNGEE. V dropped 0 bases and J dropped 2 bases, with 9 bases sitting between them. This CDR3 is built from 15 residues. DNA for the CDR3: TGTGCCAGCAGCGTAGGCCCGGTGGCTGGAAACACCATATATTTT. Encoded protein: CASSVGPVAGNTIYF.

The gene calls are TRBV2 and TRBJ2-5, with 10 bases aligning to TRBD2. TRBJ2-7 matches the DNA end more closely, so the J call is doubtful. The CDR3 consists of 16 residues. The germline gives CDR1 SNHLY, CDR2 FYNNEI. The CDR3 here is CASSAPLAGDSDEQYF. CDR3 coding DNA: TGTGCCAGCAGTGCCCCTCTAGCGGGGGATTCGGACGAGCAGTACTTC.

This chain connects TRBV9 to TRBJ1-2; possibly TRBD1 for D (6 bases). V gave up 3 bases and J gave up 4 bases, with 10 bases separating them. CDR3 length: 13 amino acids. Germline V CDR1 and CDR2: SGDLS, YYNGEE. For the CDR3, the DNA is TGTGCCAGCAGCGAGGGGGGGGGCTATGGCTACACCTTC. Protein: CASSEGGGYGYTF.

The J gene is TRBJ2-2, the V gene TRBV18, with 12 bases identical to TRBD2. This CDR3 spans 17 amino acids. Germline V gene sequence: CDR1 KGHSH, CDR2 LQKENI. Trimming took 4 bases from V and 0 from J; bases not matched to a gene: 3. The CDR3 region has the DNA TGTGCCAGCTCACAGCTAGCGGGGGGGCCGAACACCGGGGAGCTGTTTTTT. Translated, it gives CASSQLAGGPNTGELFF. The full variable domain, completed using reference TRBV18 and TRBJ2-2, is NAGVMQNPRHLVRRRGQEARLRCSPMKGHSHVYWYRQLPEEGLKFMVYLQKENIIDESGMPKERFSAEFPKEGPSILRIQQVVRGDSAAYFCASSQLAGGPNTGELFFGEGSRLTVL.

In this sample, this clone turned up a few times. V and J are TRBV28 and TRBJ1-5; 7 bases align to TRBD1. V gave up 2 bases and J gave up 3 bases; unmatched junction bases: 4. The CDR3 totals 15 residues. Germline lookup yields CDR1 MDHEN and CDR2 SYDVKM. The CDR3 spells CASSLRGQINQPQHF. For the CDR3, the DNA is TGTGCCAGCAGTTTAAGGGGGCAGATCAATCAGCCCCAGCATTTT.

J is TRBJ2-4 and V is TRBV30; 8 positions match TRBD2. The V gene's germline CDR1 is GTSNPN and CDR2 SVGIG (reference sequence). The CDR3 contains 15 residues. The junction had 10 bases not matched to a gene; V was cut back by 0 bases and J by 9 bases. In nucleotides, the CDR3 is TGTGCCTGGAGTGTCAGCGGGGGAGGGATCAGCATTCAGTACTTC. Translation: CAWSVSGGGISIQYF.

The chain combines TRBV9 with TRBJ2-2; 8 bases line up with TRBD2. V was clipped by 0 bases and J by 4 bases; unmatched bases: 5. Germline assignment: CDR1 SGDLS and CDR2 YYNGEE. This CDR3 spans 16 amino acids. CDR3 in amino acids: CASSVDGGRPTGELFF. The CDR3 DNA is TGTGCCAGCAGCGTAGATGGCGGGAGGCCCACCGGGGAGCTGTTTTTT.